This TCR beta chain was found in a study of identical twins. Study-wide findings and caveats: Abundant cord blood beta clonotypes carried fewer insertions; memory repertoires showed none. Excess sharing by twins proved weaker in beta out-of-frame sequences.

Germline V CDR1 and CDR2: SGHDT, YYEEEE. CDR3 length equals 17 residues. The V and J ends lost 0 bases and 1 base respectively, with 14 bases between them. Healthy Caucasian donors formed the entire cohort. TCRdb re-derived calls from the 5' RACE reads in MiXCR, one entry per CDR3 protein. The table lists hundreds of thousands of distinct CDR3 sequences, under 9% of them singletons. A note on this clonotype: The antigen is unknown.

These data were also reused for a study on yellow fever vaccine responses in identical twins. In that study: Twins reportedly appeared to share part of their vaccine T cell response while keeping part individual.

The chain recombines TRBV5-6 with TRBJ2-1; possibly TRBD1 or TRBD2 for D (6 bases each). The TCR was taken from a woman between 18 and 29 years old in good health. Sequenced sample: PBMCs. Written as DNA, the CDR3 is TGTGCCAGCAGCTTGGTCTCGGGGGCTGAGTCCTACAATGAGCAGTTCTTC. Translation: CASSLVSGAESYNEQFF.